One sample yielded the 2 T cell receptor beta chains listed below, sequenced in a study of blood T cells in healthy people across ages. Using a J-beta primer mix together with a sample-barcoded 5' primer, a second PCR was run for roughly 7 to 11 cycles. TCRdb reanalysed the 5' RACE reads using MiXCR and keeps one entry per CDR3 protein. The sample consists of 800,000 or so distinct CDR3 sequences, roughly 25% of them appearing once. The same data also went into a second study, on T cells of mothers and their children.

The source material was blood. These receptor sequences come from a boy between 10 and 17 years old in good health.

CDR3 region: CASSRGTGVNTEAFF. CDR3 coding DNA: TGCGCCAGCAGCCGCGGGACAGGAGTGAACACTGAAGCTTTCTTT. The chain uses TRBV5-1 and TRBJ1-1; 8 nucleotides line up with TRBD1. V lost 4 bases and J lost 0; bases outside the gene matches: 5. The CDR3 consists of 15 residues. Germline V gene lookup returns CDR1 SGHRS and CDR2 YFSETQ.

This clonotype showed up just a few times. This chain links TRBV5-1 with TRBJ2-5, with unresolved D. The germline V and J ends were trimmed by 4 bases and 5 bases, with 15 bases remaining between them. CDR1 is SGHRS and CDR2 is YFSETQ in the germline V gene. The CDR3 sequence is 14 residues long. Written as DNA, the CDR3 is TGCGCCAGCAGCCCGCTTTCGGGTGGGGAGACCCAGTACTTC. This gives the protein CASSPLSGGETQYF.